These 30 T cell receptor beta chains originate from one sample sequenced in a study of shared T cell receptors in the human thymus. The method was immunoSEQ multiplex PCR; TCRdb's version includes in-frame clones alone and lacks a portion of them. Counted here are hundreds of thousands of clones, approximately 85% occurring once; the ten biggest clones make up around 0.0099%. Another study also made use of these data, one on human thymus T cells.

Sequenced: thymocytes. These receptors all stem from a girl less than two years old with a congenital heart defect.

The chain employs TRBV25-1 and TRBJ2-7; weak D call: TRBD1 (5 bases). From germline, CDR1 is MGHDK and CDR2 SYGVNS. This CDR3 region has 14 residues. V was cut by 2 bases and J by 2 bases, with 10 bases left in between. CDR3: CASSEPTATYEQYF. The CDR3 DNA follows: TGTGCCAGCAGTGAACCGACAGCCACCTACGAGCAGTACTTC.

V is TRBV6-6 and J is TRBJ1-2; D call uncertain. There are 12 residues in the CDR3. CDR1 is MNHNY and CDR2 is SVGAGI in the germline V gene (reference sequence). Trimming shortened V by 2 bases and J by 8 bases, and 9 bases separated the two germline ends. In DNA, the CDR3 is TGTGCCAGCAGTTACGGGCCCTGGGGCTACACCTTC. Translating gives CASSYGPWGYTF.

In its sample, this clone was seen once. This chain links TRBV7-9 with TRBJ1-2; maybe TRBD1 (5 bases). Germline CDR1 reads SEHNR; CDR2 reads FQNEAQ (reference sequence). There are 14 residues in the CDR3. Trimming left V 0 bases short and J 0 bases short, with 5 bases between. The CDR3 nucleotides read TGTGCCAGCAGCTTAGCGACAGCTAACTATGGCTACACCTTC. This codes for CASSLATANYGYTF.

The V gene is TRBV19, the J gene TRBJ1-6; TRBD1 matches at 9 bases. Trimming at V came to 4 bases and at J to 10 bases, leaving 5 bases not matched to a gene. This CDR3 is built from 14 residues. CDR1 is LNHDA and CDR2 is SQIVND in the germline V gene (reference sequence). The CDR3 loop is CASSNGTGKSPLHF. CDR3 nucleotide sequence: TGTGCCAGTAGTAACGGGACAGGGAAATCACCCCTCCACTTT. The full variable domain, completed using reference TRBV19 and TRBJ1-6, is DGGITQSPKYLFRKEGQNVTLSCEQNLNHDAMYWYRQDPGQGLRLIYYSQIVNDFQKGDIAEGYSVSREKKESFPLTVTSAQKNPTAFYLCASSNGTGKSPLHFGNGTRLTVT.

This clone was seen once. V usage is TRBV13 and J usage is TRBJ1-2; 10 nucleotides line up with TRBD1. Germline assignment: CDR1 PRHDT and CDR2 FYEKMQ (reference sequence). CDR3 length: 14 amino acids. After removal of 5 bases from V and 5 bases from J, the junction contained 5 bases not matched to a gene. CDR3 in amino acids: CASSQGQGDYGYTF. In DNA, the CDR3 is TGTGCCAGCAGCCAAGGACAGGGGGATTATGGCTACACCTTC.

The gene calls are TRBV28 and TRBJ1-5, with 9 nucleotides matching TRBD1. V lost 4 bases to trimming and J lost 3 bases; unmatched junction nucleotides: 7. This CDR3 is built from 16 residues. Germline loops: CDR1 MDHEN, CDR2 SYDVKM. The CDR3 here is CASSSGTGPFNQPQHF. CDR3 nucleotides: TGTGCCAGCAGTTCCGGGACAGGGCCTTTCAATCAGCCCCAGCATTTT.

The chain has TRBV7-8 and TRBJ1-5; D is undetermined. The CDR3 has 19 residues. Germline V lookup: CDR1 SGHVS, CDR2 FQNEAQ. Trimming removed 5 bases from V and 4 bases from J, with 27 bases in between. CDR3 sequence: CASSPLGNREKKFNQPQHF. CDR3 DNA: TGTGCCAGCAGCCCATTGGGTAACAGAGAAAAGAAGTTTAATCAGCCCCAGCATTTT.

This chain uses TRBV15 with TRBJ2-1, with 8 bases aligning to TRBD2. Per germline, CDR1 LNHNV and CDR2 YYDKDF (reference sequence). V trimming: 1 base; J trimming: 3 bases; junction bases outside the gene matches: 5. CDR3 size: 16 residues. The CDR3 DNA reads TGTGCCACCAGCAGAGTTCCGGGACTAGACTACAATGAGCAGTTCTTC. It translates to CATSRVPGLDYNEQFF.

The genes are TRBV30 and TRBJ2-2; 8 nucleotides agree with TRBD1. J lost 5 bases, V lost 0 bases, and 14 bases had no gene match. The CDR3 loop spans 18 amino acids. Germline CDR1 and CDR2: GTSNPN and SVGIG (reference sequence). The CDR3 here is CAWSVDAGGALETGELFF. Written as DNA, the CDR3 is TGTGCCTGGAGTGTAGACGCAGGGGGCGCGTTGGAAACCGGGGAGCTGTTTTTT.

V is TRBV27 and J is TRBJ1-5; 9 bases map to TRBD1. Germline CDR1 is MNHEY and CDR2 is SMNVEV (reference sequence). This CDR3 is built from 17 residues. Trimming at V came to 6 bases and at J to 7 bases, leaving 16 bases not matched to a gene. The CDR3 DNA is TGTGCCAGCAGCCACAGGGGGCGCGGGGTTGGAGGACAGCCCCAGCATTTT. It translates to CASSHRGRGVGGQPQHF.

This chain connects TRBV7-6 to TRBJ1-3, with unresolved D. Germline V gives CDR1 SGHVS, CDR2 FNYEAQ. Trimming stripped 0 bases from V and 0 bases from J, with 12 bases between. CDR3 size: 17 residues. Written as DNA, the CDR3 is TGTGCCAGCAGCTTAGCGGTTGACACGAACTCTGGAAACACCATATATTTT. Its translation: CASSLAVDTNSGNTIYF.

This rearrangement joins TRBV5-6 to TRBJ1-2; 8 bases fit TRBD1. Trimming took 4 bases from V and 7 from J; bases not matched to a gene: 6. The length of the CDR3 is 13 residues. Per the germline V gene, CDR1 is SGHDT and CDR2 is YYEEEE. The CDR3 coding sequence is TGTGCCAGCAGCCGACAGGGGATGGGTGGCTACACCTTC. This encodes CASSRQGMGGYTF.

This chain connects TRBV6-6 to TRBJ2-5, with 11 bases fitting TRBD2. V shed 6 bases, J shed 5 bases, and the junction held 11 bases outside the gene matches. The CDR3 runs to 16 residues. The V gene's germline CDR1 is MNHNY and CDR2 SVGAGI (reference sequence). CDR3 DNA sequence: TGTGCCAGCAGAGGGGAACTAGCGGGGGTCGCCGAGACCCAGTACTTC. Its protein is CASRGELAGVAETQYF.

This clone showed up just once. V is TRBV29-1 and J is TRBJ2-5; TRBD1 matches at 9 bases. After removal of 8 bases from V and 6 bases from J, the junction contained 4 bases not matched to a gene. This CDR3 region has 11 residues. In germline, CDR1 is SQVTM, CDR2 ANQGSEA. DNA of the CDR3: TGCAGCACGGGACAGGGAAAGACCCAGTACTTC. Translating gives CSTGQGKTQYF. The variable domain in full, with the rest retrieved from reference TRBV29-1 and TRBJ2-5, is SAVISQKPSRDICQRGTSLTIQCQVDSQVTMMFWYRQQPGQSLTLIATANQGSEATYESGFVIDKFPISRPNLTFSTLTVSNMSPEDSSIYLCSTGQGKTQYFGPGTRLLVL.

The table lists this clone with a count of one. This chain uses TRBV11-2 with TRBJ2-2, with 8 bases identical to TRBD2. CDR3 length: 17 amino acids. Trimming at V came to 5 bases and at J to 3 bases, leaving 11 bases not matched to a gene. Looked up from germline, CDR1 is SGHAT and CDR2 is FQNNGV. CDR3 nucleotides: TGTGCCAGCAGCGGAAAACCCTCGGGGGGGCACACCGGGGAGCTGTTTTTT. Its protein is CASSGKPSGGHTGELFF.

This chain connects TRBV4-1 to TRBJ1-3; 7 bases match TRBD1. V lost 5 bases and J lost 4; bases outside the gene matches: 5. CDR1 is MGHRA, CDR2 YSYEKL, per germline. The CDR3 contains 14 residues. The CDR3 spells CASSYSGQGNTIYF. The CDR3 DNA reads as TGCGCCAGCAGCTACTCGGGACAGGGAAACACCATATATTTT.

The CDR3 DNA is TGCGCCAGCAATCCGGGGGGATCTGTTGGCAATGAGCAGTTCTTC. This encodes CASNPGGSVGNEQFF. The chain joins TRBV5-1 to TRBJ2-1; TRBD2 aligns across 7 bases. The CDR3 covers 15 residues. J lost 6 bases, V lost 6 bases, and 12 bases had no gene match. Germline CDR1 and CDR2: SGHRS and YFSETQ.

The table lists this clone with a count of one. This chain connects TRBV20-1 to TRBJ2-7; no definite D call. Per the germline V gene, CDR1 is DFQATT and CDR2 is SNEGSKA (reference sequence). Trimming removed 3 bases at V and 8 bases at J, with 11 bases between. The CDR3 runs to 11 residues. The CDR3: CSARSGFKQYF. DNA for the CDR3: TGCAGTGCTAGGTCCGGGTTCAAGCAGTACTTC.

This chain uses TRBV7-4 with TRBJ1-1; D is unclear. The germline V and J ends were trimmed by 5 bases and 10 bases, with 17 bases remaining between them. The length of the CDR3 is 13 residues. Looked up from germline, CDR1 is SGHVT and CDR2 is SQSDAQ. CDR3 in DNA: TGTGCCAGCAGCCCACCTTCCGGGATTGGAGCTTTCTTT. This sequence encodes CASSPPSGIGAFF.

The CDR3 reads CASSLKNVGTGRNEQYF. CDR3 nucleotides: TGCGCCAGCAGCCTCAAGAACGTTGGGACAGGGCGCAACGAGCAGTACTTC. V is TRBV4-1 and J is TRBJ2-7; 9 bases map to TRBD1. CDR1 and CDR2 from the germline V gene are MGHRA and YSYEKL. CDR3 length equals 17 residues. Unmatched junction bases numbered 15, after V lost 4 bases and J lost 5 bases.

This clone has a handful of counts. J is TRBJ2-6 and V is TRBV12-5; D possibly corresponds to TRBD1 (6 bases). Germline V gene lookup returns CDR1 LGHNT and CDR2 FRNRAP. The CDR3 runs 15 residues. The ends were cut back, 6 bases at V and 2 bases at J, with 11 bases in the middle. The DNA of the CDR3 is TGTGCTAGTGGAATAACAGGGACTGGGGCCAACGTCCTGACTTTC. Its translation is CASGITGTGANVLTF.

A few counts support this clone. The V and J genes are TRBV4-1 and TRBJ1-5, with 7 positions matching TRBD1. Germline CDR1 reads MGHRA; CDR2 reads YSYEKL. V was clipped by 4 bases and J by 2 bases; unmatched bases: 8. The CDR3 runs to 16 residues. CDR3 coding DNA: TGCGCCAGCAGCCCCCTAGGACAGGAGGGCAATCAGCCCCAGCATTTT. Residues: CASSPLGQEGNQPQHF.

This chain joins TRBV6-5 and TRBJ1-5; perhaps TRBD1 as D (6 bases). Trimming removed 5 bases at V and 3 bases at J, with 8 bases between. CDR1 and CDR2 from the germline V gene are MNHEY and SVGAGI. This CDR3 has 13 residues. CDR3 DNA sequence: TGTGCCAGCAGTCCAGGGGCCAATCAGCCCCAGCATTTT. It specifies CASSPGANQPQHF.

The chain recombines TRBV4-1 with TRBJ2-7, with D uncertain. CDR1 MGHRA and CDR2 YSYEKL come from the germline V gene. V was cut by 0 bases and J by 3 bases, with 12 bases left in between. The CDR3 spans 15 residues. The DNA for the CDR3 is TGCGCCAGCAGCCAAGAAGCCCCGTTTTACTACGAGCAGTACTTC. Translation: CASSQEAPFYYEQYF.

This rearrangement joins TRBV6-5 to TRBJ2-7; perhaps TRBD1 as D (5 bases). Per germline, CDR1 MNHEY and CDR2 SVGAGI. This CDR3 region has 13 residues. V gave up 2 bases and J gave up 3 bases, with 8 bases separating them. The CDR3 is CASSYRGGYEQYF. The CDR3 bases are TGTGCCAGCAGTTACAGGGGCGGCTACGAGCAGTACTTC.

This chain joins TRBV4-1 and TRBJ2-7; D unclear. Trimming stripped 4 bases from V and 7 bases from J, with 20 bases between. The CDR3 is 15 residues long. CDR1 and CDR2 from the germline V gene are MGHRA and YSYEKL. The CDR3 sequence is CASSREPEAYGEQYF. CDR3 coding DNA: TGCGCCAGCAGCCGAGAACCTGAGGCCTACGGAGAGCAGTACTTC.

The V call is TRBV10-2, the J call TRBJ1-1, with a weak D call TRBD1 (6 bases). V was shortened by 11 bases and J by 4 bases, with 17 bases between the two germline ends. The CDR3 consists of 13 residues. Germline CDR1 WSHSY, CDR2 SAAADI. CDR3 sequence (DNA): TGCGCCCGAACTGGGGGCCCTGGCACTGAAGCTTTCTTT. Translating gives CARTGGPGTEAFF.

This clone was picked up a small number of times. The chain uses TRBV7-9 and TRBJ1-1, with 7 bases matching TRBD1. Looked up from germline, CDR1 is SEHNR and CDR2 is FQNEAQ (reference sequence). With 3 bases clipped from V and 4 bases from J, the junction kept 8 bases outside the gene matches. The CDR3 consists of 15 residues. CDR3 DNA: TGTGCCAGCAGCTTCAGGGGGTCGGTTGGCACTGAAGCTTTCTTT. Translating it yields CASSFRGSVGTEAFF.

V usage is TRBV2 and J usage is TRBJ2-7; D gene ambiguous. CDR1 and CDR2 (germline): SNHLY, FYNNEI. The CDR3 consists of 15 residues. The V gene lost 2 bases and the J gene lost 0 bases, with 11 bases spanning the gap. For the CDR3, the DNA is TGTGCCAGCAGTGAAATTGAGTACCTCTCCTACGAGCAGTACTTC. Its translation: CASSEIEYLSYEQYF.

The rearrangement joins TRBV29-1 to TRBJ2-1; D gene unclear. CDR3 size: 18 residues. Germline CDR1 is SQVTM and CDR2 is ANQGSEA. V gave up 7 bases and J gave up 0 bases, with 25 bases separating them. The CDR3 spells CSGYIIPKRRSSYNEQFF. CDR3 in DNA: TGCAGCGGGTATATTATCCCTAAAAGAAGGAGCTCCTACAATGAGCAGTTCTTC.